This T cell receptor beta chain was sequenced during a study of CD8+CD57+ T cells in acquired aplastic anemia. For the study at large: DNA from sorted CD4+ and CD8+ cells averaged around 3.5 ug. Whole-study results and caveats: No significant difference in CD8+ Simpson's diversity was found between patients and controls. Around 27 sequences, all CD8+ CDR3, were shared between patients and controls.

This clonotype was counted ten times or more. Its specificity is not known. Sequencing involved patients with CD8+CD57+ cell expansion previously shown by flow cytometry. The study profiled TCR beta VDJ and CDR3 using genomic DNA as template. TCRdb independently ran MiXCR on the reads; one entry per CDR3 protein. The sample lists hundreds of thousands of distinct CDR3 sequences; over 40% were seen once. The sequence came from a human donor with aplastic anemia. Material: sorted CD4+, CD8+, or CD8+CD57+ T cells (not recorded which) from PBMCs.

CDR3 in amino acids: CASRGQYNSPLHF. CDR3 coding DNA: TGTGCCAGCCGGGGACAGTATAATTCACCCCTCCACTTT. The chain links TRBV3-1 to TRBJ1-6, with 7 bases matching TRBD1. From germline, CDR1 is LGHDT and CDR2 YNNKEL (reference sequence). The CDR3 has 13 residues. V dropped 8 bases and J dropped 4; count of bases not matched to a gene: 2.